The 9 T cell receptor beta chains below come from one sample, sequenced in a study of blood T cell repertoires in COVID-19. Generated by immunoSEQ multiplex PCR, the TCRdb table keeps only in-frame clones and is missing some. The sample consists of over 25,000 clones, 85% to 90% of them appearing once. Sequencing was performed on peripheral blood. The receptors originated from a man in his 70s with active COVID-19.

The rearrangement links TRBV6-5 to TRBJ2-3; D perhaps matches TRBD1 (6 bases). This CDR3 region has 14 residues. Trimming took 5 bases from V and 5 from J, leaving 14 bases between them. Germline V CDR1 and CDR2: MNHEY, SVGAGI. DNA of the CDR3: TGTGCCAGCAGTCGGGCCCAAGGGGGAGATACGCAGTATTTT. Its protein is CASSRAQGGDTQYF.

This CDR3 reads CASSGPSDGYTF. The CDR3 nucleotides are TGCGCCAGCAGTGGCCCGTCTGATGGCTACACCTTC. The genes are TRBV5-1 and TRBJ1-2; no definite D call. Trimming took 5 bases from V and 6 from J, leaving 11 bases between them. The CDR3 covers 12 residues. The germline CDR1 and CDR2 sequences are SGHRS and YFSETQ.

The chain carries TRBV5-1 and TRBJ2-2; 9 positions match TRBD2. Germline V gene data show CDR1 as SGHRS and CDR2 as YFSETQ. The CDR3 covers 16 residues. With V trimmed by 2 bases and J by 3 bases, 5 bases remained unmatched. CDR3 loop: CASSFASGTYTGELFF. The CDR3 DNA follows: TGCGCCAGCAGCTTCGCTAGCGGGACTTACACCGGGGAGCTGTTTTTT.

CDR3 DNA: TGTGCCTGGAGCCCGACAGGGGGCGCTTCCTCTGGGGCCAACGTCCTGACTTTC. It translates to CAWSPTGGASSGANVLTF. The chain employs TRBV30 and TRBJ2-6; TRBD1 matches 10 bases. Germline V gives CDR1 GTSNPN, CDR2 SVGIG (reference sequence). This CDR3 contains 18 residues. The junction had 8 bases not matched to a gene; V was cut back by 3 bases and J by 0 bases.

This clone was detected only once. The chain has TRBV14 and TRBJ1-3, with TRBD1 identical over 8 bases. Germline trimming cut 0 bases from V and 2 bases from J; bases unmatched to any gene: 6. This CDR3 is built from 17 residues. In germline, CDR1 is SGHDN, CDR2 FVKESK. The chain's CDR3 is CASSQDQSRGPGNTIYF. The DNA for the CDR3 is TGTGCCAGCAGCCAAGACCAATCCAGGGGGCCTGGAAACACCATATATTTT.

The rearrangement joins TRBV27 to TRBJ1-1, with 7 bases that match TRBD1. Germline V lookup: CDR1 MNHEY, CDR2 SMNVEV (reference sequence). V lost 5 bases to trimming and J lost 0 bases; unmatched junction nucleotides: 9. The CDR3 is 16 residues long. Written as DNA, the CDR3 is TGTGCCAGCAGTCCTCGGACAGGCCGCATGAACACTGAAGCTTTCTTT. The encoded protein is CASSPRTGRMNTEAFF.

This sequence joins TRBV6-5 and TRBJ2-7; the match to TRBD1 covers 7 bases. The CDR3 loop spans 14 amino acids. J lost 3 bases, V lost 6 bases, and 8 bases had no gene match. Germline V lookup: CDR1 MNHEY, CDR2 SVGAGI. The CDR3 spells CASSQGTAIYEQYF. Here the CDR3 DNA reads TGTGCCAGCAGCCAAGGGACAGCAATCTACGAGCAGTACTTC.

This sequence joins TRBV19 and TRBJ2-5; weak D call: TRBD1 (6 bases). CDR1 is LNHDA, CDR2 SQIVND, per germline (reference sequence). This CDR3 comprises 14 residues. V lost 7 bases, J lost 4 bases, and 16 bases lay in between. CDR3 amino acids: CASTKGGRGETQYF. The CDR3 DNA reads as TGTGCCAGTACCAAAGGCGGCAGGGGAGAGACCCAGTACTTC.

The chain recombines TRBV4-3 with TRBJ2-5; a weak D match, TRBD2 (7 bases). CDR1 is LGHNA, CDR2 YSLEER, per germline. V shed 4 bases and J shed 9 bases, with 15 bases lying between them. This CDR3 is built from 13 residues. Written as DNA, the CDR3 is TGCGCCAGCAGCCGTCAAGGGGAGGGGGCCCAGTACTTC. Residues: CASSRQGEGAQYF.